These 21 T cell receptor beta chains came from one sample sequenced in a study of blood T cells in healthy people across ages. A second roughly 6 to 12 cycle PCR used barcoded and J-beta primers. TCRdb re-derived calls from the 5' RACE reads in MiXCR, one entry per CDR3 protein. The sample consists of 1.6 million or so distinct CDR3 sequences, about 31% of them appearing once. Sequenced: blood. Receptor source: a woman in her twenties or thirties in good health.

The chain recombines TRBV6-6 with TRBJ1-3; a weak D match, TRBD1 (5 bases). The CDR3 totals 15 residues. Germline loops: CDR1 MNHNY, CDR2 SVGAGI (reference sequence). V lost 3 bases and J 0 bases, leaving 9 bases between the germline ends. In DNA form, the CDR3 reads TGTGCCAGCAGTTATATGGGACCCTCTGGAAACACCATATATTTT. Its protein is CASSYMGPSGNTIYF.

The chain couples TRBV5-1 to TRBJ2-5, with a tentative D call TRBD2 (6 bases). V lost 0 bases, J lost 7 bases, and 13 bases lay in between. From germline, CDR1 is SGHRS and CDR2 YFSETQ. The CDR3 spans 14 residues. CDR3 sequence: CASSLGTTSGTQYF. The CDR3 coding sequence is TGCGCCAGCAGCTTGGGGACTACCTCAGGGACCCAGTACTTC.

This chain connects TRBV7-8 to TRBJ2-7; maybe TRBD1 (6 bases). CDR1 and CDR2 (germline): SGHVS, FQNEAQ. The CDR3 runs to 16 residues. V was trimmed by 2 bases and J by 3 bases, leaving 17 bases between them. In nucleotides, the CDR3 is TGTGCCAGCAGCTTACGAACAGGGAAGGGCTGCTACGAGCAGTACTTC. It encodes CASSLRTGKGCYEQYF.

At least ten counts were recorded for this clonotype. The chain has TRBV15 and TRBJ2-5; no firm D call. The CDR3 contains 12 residues. Germline CDR1 reads LNHNV; CDR2 reads YYDKDF (reference sequence). With 1 base removed from V and 1 base from J, the gap between germline ends came to 1 base. The DNA of the CDR3 is TGTGCCACCAGCAGAGGCCAAGAGACCCAGTACTTC. It translates to CATSRGQETQYF.

The sample holds a few counts of this clonotype. The CDR3 reads CSARDLGLADPYNEQFF. CDR3 coding DNA: TGCAGTGCTAGAGATCTAGGGCTAGCGGACCCCTACAATGAGCAGTTCTTC. V gene TRBV20-1 combines with J gene TRBJ2-1; TRBD2 agrees at 7 bases. Trimming took 0 bases from V and 2 from J; bases not matched to a gene: 10. The CDR3 is made up of 17 amino acids. Germline lookup yields CDR1 DFQATT and CDR2 SNEGSKA (reference sequence).

The rearrangement uses TRBV27 and TRBJ1-5; a possible D gene is TRBD1 (6 bases). CDR1 and CDR2 from the germline V gene are MNHEY and SMNVEV (reference sequence). Deletions cut 6 bases from V and 5 bases from J, with 14 bases between. CDR3 size: 14 residues. CDR3 DNA sequence: TGTGCCAGCAGCCTGACAGGTCCGCATCAGCCCCAGCATTTT. This codes for CASSLTGPHQPQHF.

There are many counts of this clonotype. V is TRBV13 and J is TRBJ2-7; possibly TRBD1 or TRBD2 for D (6 bases each). Germline V gene sequence: CDR1 PRHDT, CDR2 FYEKMQ (reference sequence). The CDR3 totals 14 residues. The germline V and J ends were trimmed by 5 bases and 2 bases, with 13 bases remaining between them. CDR3 in amino acids: CASSPGDTAYEQYF. CDR3 bases: TGTGCCAGCAGCCCGGGGGACACCGCCTACGAGCAGTACTTC. Full variable domain (rest looked up from reference TRBV13 and TRBJ2-7): AAGVIQSPRHLIKEKRETATLKCYPIPRHDTVYWYQQGPGQDPQFLISFYEKMQSDKGSIPDRFSAQQFSDYHSELNMSSLELGDSALYFCASSPGDTAYEQYFGPGTRLTVT.

Comment on this clonotype: This may come from a read error, since a much larger clone is one base off. The rearrangement joins TRBV20-1 to TRBJ2-1; D is uncertain. This CDR3 is 11 amino acids long. Germline V gene sequence: CDR1 DFQATT, CDR2 SNEGSKA (reference sequence). The CDR3 sequence: CSAREDNEQVF. For the CDR3, the DNA is TGCAGTGCTAGGGAAGACAATGAGCAGGTCTTC.

This clonotype was observed many times. This chain links TRBV4-1 with TRBJ2-7; 7 bases are a match to TRBD1. Unmatched junction bases numbered 4, after V lost 4 bases and J lost 7 bases. The germline CDR1 and CDR2 sequences are MGHRA and YSYEKL. There are 12 residues in the CDR3. The CDR3 DNA sequence: TGCGCCAGCAGCCCACAGGGGATTGAGCAGTACTTC. This codes for CASSPQGIEQYF.

The table lists this clonotype with a few counts. The chain employs TRBV5-6 and TRBJ2-1, with 9 positions matching TRBD2. The V segment lost 0 bases and the J segment 4 bases; nucleotides outside the gene matches: 5. The CDR3 is 16 residues long. CDR1 and CDR2 from the germline V gene are SGHDT and YYEEEE. The chain's CDR3 is CASSLALAGRYNEQFF. CDR3 sequence (DNA): TGTGCCAGCAGCTTGGCGCTAGCGGGGAGATACAATGAGCAGTTCTTC.

The chain recombines TRBV11-3 with TRBJ2-5; D is undetermined. This CDR3 spans 13 amino acids. The V and J ends lost 6 bases and 3 bases respectively, with 11 bases between them. Germline V CDR1 and CDR2: SGHNT, YENEEA. The CDR3 DNA reads as TGTGCCAGCAGTAAGCGTCGGGAAGAGACCCAGTACTTC. As protein: CASSKRREETQYF.

This clonotype was counted ten times or more. V and J are TRBV9 and TRBJ2-3; D is ambiguous. V was trimmed by 0 bases and J by 3 bases, leaving 5 bases between them. This CDR3 comprises 13 residues. CDR1 and CDR2 from the germline V gene are SGDLS and YYNGEE. The CDR3 region has the DNA TGTGCCAGCAGCGTAGAGAAAACAGATACGCAGTATTTT. It translates to CASSVEKTDTQYF.

This chain links TRBV11-2 with TRBJ2-7; D is perhaps TRBD2 (6 bases). This CDR3 is 15 amino acids long. Germline CDR1 is SGHAT and CDR2 is FQNNGV. V shed 5 bases and J shed 0 bases, with 14 bases lying between them. In nucleotides, the CDR3 is TGTGCCAGCAGCCCATTCACCGGGGGCTCCTACGAGCAGTACTTC. Translating it yields CASSPFTGGSYEQYF.

In regard to this clonotype: One junction end disagrees with the germline gene, perhaps due to a read error. This chain uses TRBV12-3 or TRBV12-4 with TRBJ1-1; 8 bases align to TRBD1. The CDR3 loop spans 13 amino acids. The CDR3, as DNA: TGTGCCAGCCTGACAGGGGCCTACACTGGAGCTTTCTTT. Its translation: CASLTGAYTGAFF.

The chain combines TRBV5-1 with TRBJ2-1, with 8 nucleotides matching TRBD2. This CDR3 comprises 16 residues. Trimming removed 0 bases from V and 9 bases from J; junction bases left unmatched: 11. Per the germline V gene, CDR1 is SGHRS and CDR2 is YFSETQ. CDR3 in amino acids: CASSLVAGGRSSEQFF. The CDR3 region has the DNA TGCGCCAGCAGCTTGGTTGCGGGAGGCAGGAGCAGTGAGCAGTTCTTC.

This clonotype occurred once. V and J are TRBV9 and TRBJ1-2; a possible D gene is TRBD1 (6 bases). With 2 bases removed from V and 4 bases from J, the gap between germline ends came to 12 bases. CDR1 and CDR2 (germline): SGDLS, YYNGEE. The length of the CDR3 is 14 residues. The CDR3: CASSVSGTTYGYTF. CDR3 DNA: TGTGCCAGCAGCGTGTCAGGGACAACCTATGGCTACACCTTC.

This clonotype was seen a handful of times. This chain links TRBV7-9 with TRBJ1-3, with 8 bases aligning to TRBD1. V shed 5 bases and J 2 bases; nucleotides not matched to a gene: 5. The germline V gene has CDR1 SEHNR and CDR2 FQNEAQ (reference sequence). The CDR3 spans 15 residues. This CDR3 reads CASSPGDRPGNTIYF. The CDR3 DNA is TGTGCCAGCAGCCCAGGGGACAGGCCTGGAAACACCATATATTTT.

This clonotype was seen a few times. The chain employs TRBV20-1 and TRBJ2-3; TRBD2 matches 13 bases. The CDR3 length is 13 residues. V lost 6 bases and J lost 8; bases outside the gene matches: 5. Per the germline V gene, CDR1 is DFQATT and CDR2 is SNEGSKA (reference sequence). The CDR3 spells CSAGLAGVGTQYF. The CDR3 DNA follows: TGCAGTGCCGGACTAGCGGGAGTGGGTACGCAGTATTTT.

This chain connects TRBV4-2 to TRBJ2-3; D remains ambiguous. Germline-derived CDR1 and CDR2 are LGHNA and YNFKEQ. V was clipped by 0 bases and J by 3 bases, with 13 bases between them. The CDR3 loop spans 16 amino acids. The CDR3 DNA is TGTGCCAGCAGCCAAGAGGGCCATCGTGGGACAGATACGCAGTATTTT. As protein: CASSQEGHRGTDTQYF.

With respect to this clonotype: The junction and the germline gene differ at one end; a read error may be behind it. J is TRBJ1-6 and V is TRBV4-1, with D maybe TRBD1 (6 bases). The CDR3 covers 14 residues. CDR1 and CDR2 from the germline V gene are MGHRA and YSYEKL. CDR3 region: CAGSQWTDNSPLHF. The CDR3 DNA reads as TGCGCCGGCAGCCAGTGGACAGACAATTCACCCCTCCACTTT.

CDR3 sequence: CATSDSGRLAASEQFF. In DNA, the CDR3 is TGTGCCACCAGTGATTCGGGGAGGCTAGCGGCGAGTGAGCAGTTCTTC. V gene TRBV24-1 combines with J gene TRBJ2-1, with TRBD2 matching 7 bases. Germline CDR1 reads KGHDR; CDR2 reads SFDVKD. Germline trimming cut 2 bases from V and 9 bases from J; bases unmatched to any gene: 12. The CDR3 spans 16 residues.